The entry below gives a single T cell receptor (beta chain) sequence along with its context. The germline V gene has CDR1 MNHEY and CDR2 SMNVEV (reference sequence). V lost 5 bases and J 0 bases, leaving 20 bases between the germline ends. The length of the CDR3 is 18 residues. These data originate in a study of blood T cell repertoires in COVID-19. Looking at the study overall: Samples taken during acute and convalescent COVID-19 were collected in the United States, Italy and Spain.

Only in-frame clones appear in the TCRdb table, and some are missing; sequencing was by immunoSEQ multiplex PCR. The data hold roughly 220,000 clones, with more than 75% observed a single time. This clonotype originated in a man aged 50-59 years who had recovered from COVID-19. The chain links TRBV27 to TRBJ1-5; D ambiguous. Sequenced input: peripheral blood. CDR3 in amino acids: CASSPSIISQYSNQPQHF. The CDR3 DNA reads TGTGCCAGCAGTCCCTCGATAATAAGTCAGTATAGCAATCAGCCCCAGCATTTT.